Listed below are T cell receptor beta chains from one sample, sequenced in a study of T cells in Graves' hyperthyroidism and ophthalmopathy. From the multiplex PCR reads, TCRdb called clonotypes with MiXCR, one entry per CDR3 protein. The sample carries a few hundred thousand distinct CDR3 sequences, roughly 15% recorded once. What was sequenced was blood. All receptors come from a woman younger than 35 with Graves' ophthalmopathy. Each CDR3 is given with its conserved first and last residue. Each record gives: D gene, V gene, clone size, J gene, CDR3 DNA, CDR3 protein. D genes are given only for firm matches. Only some rows state a clone size, as once, few, many or a class for expanded clones.

d_gene: .; v_gene: TRBV12-5; abundance: many; j_gene: TRBJ1-1; CDR3nt: TGTGCTAGTGGTTGGGAGAGTACTGAAGCTTTCTTT; CDR3aa: CASGWESTEAFF
d_gene: .; v_gene: TRBV7-6; abundance: .; j_gene: TRBJ1-3; CDR3nt: TGTGCCAGCAGCTTAGGCTGGGGGGCCTCTGGAAACACCATATATTTT; CDR3aa: CASSLGWGASGNTIYF
d_gene: .; v_gene: TRBV20-1; abundance: many; j_gene: TRBJ2-7; CDR3nt: TGCAGTGCTACCGACGGGGCAAGGGAAAGCTACGAGCAGTACTTC; CDR3aa: CSATDGARESYEQYF
d_gene: .; v_gene: TRBV24-1; abundance: many; j_gene: TRBJ1-1; CDR3nt: TGTGCCACCGAGAGTGGAGGCGCGAACACTGAAGCTTTCTTT; CDR3aa: CATESGGANTEAFF
d_gene: TRBD1; v_gene: TRBV29-1; abundance: once; j_gene: TRBJ2-7; CDR3nt: TGCAGCGTGAGGGGTACAGGGGGAGAGCAGTACTTC; CDR3aa: CSVRGTGGEQYF
d_gene: .; v_gene: TRBV7-2; abundance: few; j_gene: TRBJ2-4; CDR3nt: TGTGCCAGCAGCTTAGGATGGGAAAACATTCAGTACTTC; CDR3aa: CASSLGWENIQYF
d_gene: .; v_gene: TRBV19; abundance: .; j_gene: TRBJ2-6; CDR3nt: TGTGCCAGTAGTATAAAAGGAGGCTCTGGGGCCAACGTCCTGACTTTC; CDR3aa: CASSIKGGSGANVLTF
d_gene: .; v_gene: TRBV28; abundance: many; j_gene: TRBJ2-3; CDR3nt: TGTGCCAGCACTTTACGGGGTATTAGCACAGATACGCAGTATTTT; CDR3aa: CASTLRGISTDTQYF
d_gene: .; v_gene: TRBV7-9; abundance: few; j_gene: TRBJ1-4; CDR3nt: TGTGCCAGCAGCACCAGAACAGGGACCCATAAGACCGCAACTAATGAAAAACTGTTTTTT; CDR3aa: CASSTRTGTHKTATNEKLFF
d_gene: .; v_gene: TRBV7-3; abundance: many; j_gene: TRBJ1-1; CDR3nt: TGTGCCAGCAGCTTAATAGTGGAGGGTGAAGCTTTCTTT; CDR3aa: CASSLIVEGEAFF
d_gene: .; v_gene: TRBV7-9; abundance: .; j_gene: TRBJ1-2; CDR3nt: TGTGCCAGCAGCTTGGCAGATGGCTACACCTTC; CDR3aa: CASSLADGYTF
d_gene: .; v_gene: TRBV20-1; abundance: many; j_gene: TRBJ2-7; CDR3nt: TGCAGTGCTAGAGCGCGAACCGATGAACCCTACGAGCAGTACTTC; CDR3aa: CSARARTDEPYEQYF
d_gene: .; v_gene: TRBV27; abundance: many; j_gene: TRBJ2-1; CDR3nt: TGTGCCAGCAAAAGGGACGCGAGCTCCTACAATGAGCAGTTCTTC; CDR3aa: CASKRDASSYNEQFF
d_gene: TRBD2; v_gene: TRBV12-3/TRBV12-4; abundance: many; j_gene: TRBJ2-7; CDR3nt: TGTGCCAGCAGTTCCTCGGGTAGCGGGAGAAACTACGAGCAGTACTTC; CDR3aa: CASSSSGSGRNYEQYF
d_gene: .; v_gene: TRBV13; abundance: many; j_gene: TRBJ1-2; CDR3nt: TGTGCCAGCAGCTTAGATCTCGGCTACACCTTC; CDR3aa: CASSLDLGYTF
d_gene: .; v_gene: TRBV30; abundance: medium-sized; j_gene: TRBJ2-1; CDR3nt: TGTGCCTGGAGCCACGAGGCCTCCTACAATGAGCAGTTCTTC; CDR3aa: CAWSHEASYNEQFF
d_gene: .; v_gene: TRBV10-3; abundance: .; j_gene: TRBJ1-1; CDR3nt: TGTGCCATCAGTGAGTTAGAGAACACTGAAGCTTTCTTT; CDR3aa: CAISELENTEAFF
d_gene: TRBD1; v_gene: TRBV7-2; abundance: many; j_gene: TRBJ1-2; CDR3nt: TGTGCCAGCAGCTCCGGACAGGTCTATGGCTACACCTTC; CDR3aa: CASSSGQVYGYTF
d_gene: .; v_gene: TRBV29-1; abundance: many; j_gene: TRBJ1-2; CDR3nt: TGCAGCGTTGAAGGGCTCCTGCCTGGCTACACCTTC; CDR3aa: CSVEGLLPGYTF
d_gene: .; v_gene: TRBV28; abundance: few; j_gene: TRBJ1-4; CDR3nt: TGTGCCAGCAGACCGACCGGGACGGTCCTTAATGAAAAACTGTTTTTT; CDR3aa: CASRPTGTVLNEKLFF
d_gene: TRBD2; v_gene: TRBV3-1; abundance: many; j_gene: TRBJ2-1; CDR3nt: TGTGCCAGCAGCGCCCGGACTAGCGGGTACAATGAGCAGTTCTTC; CDR3aa: CASSARTSGYNEQFF
d_gene: TRBD1; v_gene: TRBV20-1; abundance: .; j_gene: TRBJ1-5; CDR3nt: TGCAGTGCTCCGCCAGGGGGTGGCAATCAGCCCCAGCATTTT; CDR3aa: CSAPPGGGNQPQHF
d_gene: TRBD1; v_gene: TRBV5-6; abundance: many; j_gene: TRBJ1-1; CDR3nt: TGTGCCAGCAGCCTAGACAGGGCAAGTGAGATAGTTGAAGCTTTCTTT; CDR3aa: CASSLDRASEIVEAFF
d_gene: TRBD2; v_gene: TRBV7-2; abundance: .; j_gene: TRBJ2-4; CDR3nt: TGTGCCAGCAGCCCTGGTCACACGGGAGGGAACCAAAACATTCAGTACTTC; CDR3aa: CASSPGHTGGNQNIQYF
d_gene: TRBD1; v_gene: TRBV27; abundance: many; j_gene: TRBJ2-5; CDR3nt: TGTGCCAGCAGTACCTCGGACAGGGCGGAGACCCAGTACTTC; CDR3aa: CASSTSDRAETQYF
d_gene: TRBD1; v_gene: TRBV20-1; abundance: few; j_gene: TRBJ2-6; CDR3nt: TGCAGTGCTGACAGGGTCAACTCTGGGGCCAACGTCCTGACTTTC; CDR3aa: CSADRVNSGANVLTF
d_gene: .; v_gene: TRBV19; abundance: .; j_gene: TRBJ2-5; CDR3nt: TGTGCCAGTAGTGCGGGACACCAAGAGACCCAGTACTTC; CDR3aa: CASSAGHQETQYF
d_gene: .; v_gene: TRBV7-3; abundance: .; j_gene: TRBJ2-3; CDR3nt: TGTGCCAGCAGCCCCGGGACGACCACACGAGATACGCAGTATTTT; CDR3aa: CASSPGTTTRDTQYF
d_gene: .; v_gene: TRBV7-8; abundance: many; j_gene: TRBJ2-5; CDR3nt: TGTGCCAGCAGCTTAGGAAGGACGGAGATAGAGACCCAGTACTTC; CDR3aa: CASSLGRTEIETQYF
d_gene: TRBD2; v_gene: TRBV11-2; abundance: .; j_gene: TRBJ2-7; CDR3nt: TGTGCCACCCAAGGACCCCCGGCTAGCGGGAGTCGGGAGCAGTACTTC; CDR3aa: CATQGPPASGSREQYF
d_gene: .; v_gene: TRBV4-3; abundance: few; j_gene: TRBJ1-6; CDR3nt: TGCGCCAGCAGCCAAGGCCGTGGAGGGTCGCGGAATTCACCCCTCCACTTT; CDR3aa: CASSQGRGGSRNSPLHF
d_gene: .; v_gene: TRBV7-8; abundance: many; j_gene: TRBJ1-1; CDR3nt: TGTGCCAGCAGCTTAGTGGGGCTCGAAGCTTTCTTT; CDR3aa: CASSLVGLEAFF
d_gene: .; v_gene: TRBV7-2; abundance: many; j_gene: TRBJ2-7; CDR3nt: TGTGCCAGCGGCTCGGACGGGCGCCCCTACGAGCAGTACTTC; CDR3aa: CASGSDGRPYEQYF
d_gene: .; v_gene: TRBV15; abundance: .; j_gene: TRBJ1-3; CDR3nt: TGTGCCACCAGTGTAGTCCTCTCCTCTGGAAACACCATATATTTT; CDR3aa: CATSVVLSSGNTIYF
d_gene: .; v_gene: TRBV3-1; abundance: many; j_gene: TRBJ2-2; CDR3nt: TGTGCCAGCAGCCAAGATTCGGAGTACACCGGGGAGCTGTTTTTT; CDR3aa: CASSQDSEYTGELFF
d_gene: TRBD1; v_gene: TRBV7-8; abundance: many; j_gene: TRBJ2-3; CDR3nt: TGTGCCAGCAGCTCCCGGGACAGTCACACAGATACGCAGTATTTT; CDR3aa: CASSSRDSHTDTQYF
d_gene: .; v_gene: TRBV7-8; abundance: many; j_gene: TRBJ1-2; CDR3nt: TGTGCCAGCAGCGCCTCTCTGGGGGCTAACTATGGCTACACCTTC; CDR3aa: CASSASLGANYGYTF
d_gene: TRBD1; v_gene: TRBV7-8; abundance: many; j_gene: TRBJ2-7; CDR3nt: TGTGCCAGCAGCCTCAGGGGACAGGGGAGGAACGAGCAGTACTTC; CDR3aa: CASSLRGQGRNEQYF
d_gene: TRBD2; v_gene: TRBV18; abundance: few; j_gene: TRBJ2-1; CDR3nt: TGTGCCAGCTCACCCCAGCGGGAGGGCTACAATGAGCAGTTCTTC; CDR3aa: CASSPQREGYNEQFF
d_gene: .; v_gene: TRBV5-6; abundance: .; j_gene: TRBJ1-2; CDR3nt: TGTGCCAGCAGTTTGTCCCCTTCGGGGCCCTATGGCTACACCTTC; CDR3aa: CASSLSPSGPYGYTF
d_gene: .; v_gene: TRBV28; abundance: .; j_gene: TRBJ2-7; CDR3nt: TGTGCCAGCAGTTTACTCCCCCCCCTAGCCAGCGAGCAGTACTTC; CDR3aa: CASSLLPPLASEQYF